Following are 18 T cell receptor beta chains from one sample sequenced in a study of beta chain features in type 1 diabetes. Expressed TCRB transcripts were sequenced because the isolated RNA had all been reverse transcribed beforehand. The protocol was immunoSEQ multiplex PCR, while the TCRdb copy is restricted to in-frame clones and leaves out a portion. The top ten hold about 1.3% of the sample, which has 140,000 or so clones, about 10% seen once. The source material was naive CD4+ T cells from blood. The receptors derive from a man aged 18 to 30 in good health.

This chain joins TRBV19 and TRBJ2-1, with 7 nucleotides matching TRBD1. V dropped 4 bases and J dropped 3; count of bases not matched to a gene: 6. CDR1 LNHDA and CDR2 SQIVND come from the germline V gene (reference sequence). The CDR3 loop spans 15 amino acids. This CDR3 is CASSNPGQLYNEQFF. DNA for the CDR3: TGTGCCAGTAGTAACCCGGGACAGCTCTACAATGAGCAGTTCTTC. The full variable domain, its missing parts supplied by reference TRBV19 and TRBJ2-1, is DGGITQSPKYLFRKEGQNVTLSCEQNLNHDAMYWYRQDPGQGLRLIYYSQIVNDFQKGDIAEGYSVSREKKESFPLTVTSAQKNPTAFYLCASSNPGQLYNEQFFGPGTRLTVL.

J is TRBJ2-2 and V is TRBV7-3, with 9 positions matching TRBD1. Germline CDR1 reads SGHTA; CDR2 reads FQGTGA. V was clipped by 5 bases and J by 4 bases; unmatched bases: 5. This CDR3 has 15 amino acids. CDR3 amino acids: CASSPGQGSTGELFF. The CDR3 coding sequence is TGTGCCAGCAGCCCGGGACAGGGAAGCACCGGGGAGCTGTTTTTT.

The V gene is TRBV11-2, the J gene TRBJ1-2; 12 nucleotides agree with TRBD1. J was trimmed by 8 bases and V by 4 bases; bases with no gene match: 17. This CDR3 region has 18 residues. CDR1 and CDR2 from the germline V gene are SGHAT and FQNNGV. CDR3 region: CASSSYAAPGQGARGYTF. The CDR3 DNA reads as TGTGCCAGCAGCTCCTACGCAGCTCCGGGACAGGGGGCGCGGGGCTACACCTTC.

J is TRBJ2-1 and V is TRBV6-5; the D gene is possibly TRBD2 (7 bases). The V end lost 7 bases, the J end lost 8 bases, and 15 bases lay between the germline ends. Germline loops: CDR1 MNHEY, CDR2 SVGAGI. The CDR3 loop spans 13 amino acids. CDR3 sequence: CASTSGGIDEQFF. In nucleotides, the CDR3 is TGTGCCAGCACCTCGGGGGGCATAGATGAGCAGTTCTTC.

The chain employs TRBV5-1 and TRBJ2-2, with 7 bases matching TRBD1. CDR3 size: 13 residues. Germline V gene sequence: CDR1 SGHRS, CDR2 YFSETQ. V was clipped by 4 bases and J by 3 bases; unmatched bases: 0. CDR3 amino acids: CASSGTDTGELFF. The CDR3 region has the DNA TGCGCCAGCAGCGGGACAGACACCGGGGAGCTGTTTTTT.

The rearrangement links TRBV10-1 to TRBJ1-1; perhaps TRBD1 as D (5 bases). Looked up from germline, CDR1 is WNHNN and CDR2 is SYGVQD (reference sequence). The CDR3 loop spans 15 amino acids. Trimming pared 3 bases from V and 0 bases from J, leaving 11 bases between. CDR3 residues: CASSEVRDLNTEAFF. The CDR3 DNA reads TGCGCCAGCAGTGAAGTGCGGGACCTGAACACTGAAGCTTTCTTT.

This chain uses TRBV15 with TRBJ2-1; D remains ambiguous. V was cut by 0 bases and J by 9 bases, with 15 bases left in between. The CDR3 has 15 amino acids. Germline V gene data show CDR1 as LNHNV and CDR2 as YYDKDF (reference sequence). The CDR3: CATSRDLILVREQFF. As DNA, the CDR3 is TGTGCCACCAGCAGAGACCTTATACTGGTACGTGAGCAGTTCTTC.

The sample holds a few counts of this clone. The chain is built from TRBV10-3 and TRBJ2-7; 9 positions match TRBD2. CDR1 is ENHRY, CDR2 SYGVKD, per germline. This CDR3 contains 16 residues. V lost 2 bases and J lost 2; bases outside the gene matches: 7. The CDR3 spells CAISERAGGPPYEQYF. The DNA for the CDR3 is TGTGCCATCAGTGAGAGGGCGGGGGGGCCCCCCTACGAGCAGTACTTC.

The V and J genes are TRBV27 and TRBJ2-5, with 7 bases that match TRBD1. CDR1 and CDR2 (germline): MNHEY, SMNVEV (reference sequence). V gave up 5 bases and J gave up 1 base; unmatched junction bases: 10. The CDR3 sequence is 16 residues long. The chain's CDR3 is CASSAGTAVSQETQYF. CDR3 in DNA: TGTGCCAGCAGTGCCGGGACAGCCGTTTCCCAAGAGACCCAGTACTTC.

This chain links TRBV15 with TRBJ1-4, with 10 bases that match TRBD1. The CDR3 length is 15 residues. Germline CDR1 reads LNHNV; CDR2 reads YYDKDF (reference sequence). V lost 5 bases to trimming and J lost 5 bases; unmatched junction nucleotides: 5. The CDR3 is CATSARDRGNEKLFF. The DNA for the CDR3 is TGTGCCACCAGCGCCCGGGACAGGGGAAATGAAAAACTGTTTTTT.

This clone was observed a few times. The chain employs TRBV6-5 and TRBJ2-5; 7 bases agree with TRBD1. The V segment lost 2 bases and the J segment 11 bases; nucleotides outside the gene matches: 14. The V gene's germline CDR1 is MNHEY and CDR2 SVGAGI. The CDR3 runs to 15 residues. The CDR3 nucleotides read TGTGCCAGCAGTTACGGCGCCACCGGGACAGAGGAGCAGTACTTC. The encoded protein is CASSYGATGTEEQYF.

This clone was recorded a few times. This rearrangement joins TRBV28 to TRBJ2-7; TRBD1 matches 9 bases. The CDR3 spans 14 residues. CDR1 and CDR2 from the germline V gene are MDHEN and SYDVKM. The V segment lost 4 bases and the J segment 3 bases; nucleotides outside the gene matches: 4. The DNA of the CDR3 is TGTGCCAGCAGTTCCCGGGACAGGGTCTACGAGCAGTACTTC. Its translation is CASSSRDRVYEQYF.

In this sample, this clone turned up a few times. The J gene is TRBJ2-5, the V gene TRBV5-1; 7 bases map to TRBD2. Germline-derived CDR1 and CDR2 are SGHRS and YFSETQ. This CDR3 is built from 14 residues. V shed 5 bases, J shed 5 bases, and the junction held 9 bases outside the gene matches. The DNA for the CDR3 is TGCGCCAGCAGTAGTGGGAGCGGGGATGAGACCCAGTACTTC. It encodes CASSSGSGDETQYF. Based on the CDR3 plus reference TRBV5-1 and TRBJ2-5, the full variable domain is KAGVTQTPRYLIKTRGQQVTLSCSPISGHRSVSWYQQTPGQGLQFLFEYFSETQRNKGNFPGRFSGRQFSNSRSEMNVSTLELGDSALYLCASSSGSGDETQYFGPGTRLLVL.

This clone was counted between two and nine times. The CDR3 coding sequence is TGTGCCAGCAGTGAACAACACGGGAATTCACCCCTCCACTTT. As protein: CASSEQHGNSPLHF. V usage is TRBV2 and J usage is TRBJ1-6; no clear D. CDR1 and CDR2 (germline): SNHLY, FYNNEI. Deletions cut 2 bases from V and 7 bases from J, with 9 bases between. The CDR3 extends over 14 amino acids.

The chain employs TRBV7-2 and TRBJ2-7; TRBD2 might be the D (7 bases). The CDR3 is 17 amino acids. V lost 0 bases, J lost 5 bases, and 20 bases lay in between. Germline V CDR1 and CDR2: SGHTA, FQGNSA. For the CDR3, the DNA is TGTGCCAGCAGCTTAGCCGGCGGGGGCACAGGGTACGACGAGCAGTACTTC. Translating it yields CASSLAGGGTGYDEQYF.

The chain has TRBV9 and TRBJ2-2; the D gene is possibly TRBD1 (6 bases). Germline V lookup: CDR1 SGDLS, CDR2 YYNGEE. This CDR3 is built from 16 residues. The V end was cut by 4 bases, the J end by 5 bases, with 18 bases between. CDR3 region: CASSTPWGHMTGELFF. CDR3 coding DNA: TGTGCCAGCAGCACCCCTTGGGGGCACATGACCGGGGAGCTGTTTTTT.

This clone was counted a few times. This chain connects TRBV30 to TRBJ1-3; D ambiguous. Trimming stripped 0 bases from V and 0 bases from J, with 9 bases between. CDR1 and CDR2 (germline): GTSNPN, SVGIG (reference sequence). CDR3 length equals 15 residues. The CDR3 here is CAWSVRVGSGNTIYF. The CDR3, as DNA: TGTGCCTGGAGTGTACGGGTAGGCTCTGGAAACACCATATATTTT. Based on the CDR3 plus reference TRBV30 and TRBJ1-3, the full variable domain is SQTIHQWPATLVQPVGSPLSLECTVEGTSNPNLYWYRQAAGRGLQLLFYSVGIGQISSEVPQNLSASRPQDRQFILSSKKLLLSDSGFYLCAWSVRVGSGNTIYFGEGSWLTVV.

V and J are TRBV6-5 and TRBJ2-7, with D perhaps matching TRBD1 (5 bases). The germline V gene has CDR1 MNHEY and CDR2 SVGAGI. The CDR3 contains 13 residues. The V end lost 5 bases, the J end lost 1 base, and 9 bases lay between the germline ends. For the CDR3, the DNA is TGTGCCAGCAGTCTACAGGAATCCTACGAGCAGTACTTC. Encoded protein: CASSLQESYEQYF.